The rows below give T cell receptor beta chains drawn from one sample of a study of metastatic and nonmetastatic thyroid tumors. From the PCR reads, TCRdb re-called clones with MiXCR. The sample consists of just over 20,000 clones, 12% of them appearing once. The sample comprised blood. These TCRs come from a male donor with papillary thyroid cancer or a benign thyroid nodule (not recorded which). Some clones in this sample may be carry-over from other donors' samples. The CDR3 runs from the conserved cysteine through the conserved F or W. Fields, in order: J gene, clone size, D gene, V gene, CDR3 protein, CDR3 DNA. The D gene is left open where the match is weak. Clone size is shown for a subset of rows, as once, few, many or a class of expanded clone.

TRBJ2-1	many	TRBD2	TRBV18	CASSRTSGRTYNEQFF	TGTGCCAGCTCAAGGACTAGCGGGAGGACCTACAATGAGCAGTTCTTC
TRBJ2-6	many	TRBD1	TRBV2	CASSLDRGVSGANVLTF	TGTGCCAGCAGTTTGGACAGGGGCGTCTCTGGGGCCAACGTCCTGACTTTC
TRBJ2-7	-	-	TRBV19	CASSPGLDREQYF	TGTGCCAGTAGTCCGGGACTGGACCGCGAGCAGTACTTC
TRBJ2-1	few	TRBD2	TRBV12-3/TRBV12-4	CASRKTSGSYNEQFF	TGTGCCAGCAGAAAAACTAGCGGGAGCTACAATGAGCAGTTCTTC
TRBJ2-7	many	TRBD1	TRBV5-6	CASSSDRVGEQYF	TGTGCCAGCAGCTCTGACAGGGTGGGCGAGCAGTACTTC
TRBJ1-2	many	TRBD1	TRBV25-1	CASSEGQGRLGYTF	TGTGCCAGCAGTGAGGGACAGGGAAGGCTTGGCTACACCTTC
TRBJ1-5	many	-	TRBV28	CASSPSGLADNQPQHF	TGTGCCAGCAGTCCATCCGGCCTAGCCGACAATCAGCCCCAGCATTTT
TRBJ2-1	medium-sized	TRBD2	TRBV19	CASRLSGRTKQFF	TGTGCCAGTAGGCTAAGCGGGAGGACGAAGCAGTTCTTC
TRBJ2-3	-	-	TRBV15	CATRRGLPDVDTQYF	TGTGCCACCAGGAGGGGCCTCCCTGATGTAGATACGCAGTATTTT
TRBJ1-1	many	-	TRBV3-1	CASSQPGHRNTEAFF	TGTGCCAGCAGCCAACCGGGACATAGGAACACTGAAGCTTTCTTT
TRBJ2-1	many	TRBD2	TRBV4-1	CASSHAGTSGYNEQFF	TGCGCCAGCAGCCATGCCGGGACTAGCGGGTACAATGAGCAGTTCTTC
TRBJ1-1	few	-	TRBV12-3/TRBV12-4	CASSYRTAMNTEAFF	TGTGCCAGCAGTTATCGGACAGCTATGAACACTGAAGCTTTCTTT
TRBJ1-1	many	TRBD1	TRBV29-1	CSVPRYRGRGTEAFF	TGCAGCGTGCCCCGGTACAGGGGGAGAGGCACTGAAGCTTTCTTT
TRBJ1-1	many	-	TRBV12-5	CASGLGSGMNTEAFF	TGTGCTAGTGGTTTGGGGTCCGGAATGAACACTGAAGCTTTCTTT
TRBJ2-7	medium-sized	-	TRBV6-1	CASSEAWGASYEQYF	TGTGCCAGCAGTGAAGCTTGGGGGGCGTCCTACGAGCAGTACTTC
TRBJ2-2	many	-	TRBV7-9	CASNRQGSGGELFF	TGTGCCAGCAACAGGCAGGGGAGTGGCGGGGAGCTGTTTTTT
TRBJ2-1	many	-	TRBV20-1	CSATGTPSSNEQFF	TGCAGTGCGACCGGGACCCCCTCGAGTAATGAGCAGTTCTTC
TRBJ2-1	medium-sized	TRBD1	TRBV6-6	CASSYPPGQGLDEQFF	TGTGCCAGCAGTTACCCGCCCGGACAGGGGTTGGATGAGCAGTTCTTC
TRBJ1-3	many	-	TRBV7-8	CASSLGRTARKGTGNTIYF	TGTGCCAGCAGCTTGGGGCGGACAGCGCGGAAAGGAACTGGAAACACCATATATTTT
TRBJ2-1	-	-	TRBV30	CAWAGHNNEQFF	TGTGCCTGGGCGGGACACAACAATGAGCAGTTCTTC
TRBJ1-4	many	TRBD1	TRBV24-1	CATSDPGQGNEKLFF	TGTGCCACCAGTGACCCGGGACAGGGGAATGAAAAACTGTTTTTT
TRBJ2-7	-	-	TRBV30	CAWSGRGTGEQYF	TGTGCCTGGAGTGGGAGGGGCACGGGCGAGCAGTACTTC
TRBJ1-1	many	-	TRBV11-1	CASSLWGNTEAFF	TGTGCCAGCAGCCTTTGGGGGAACACTGAAGCTTTCTTT
TRBJ2-5	many	-	TRBV20-1	CSASLLLPRGETQYF	TGCAGTGCTAGTCTCCTCCTCCCCCGGGGGGAGACCCAGTACTTC
TRBJ2-5	-	TRBD2	TRBV6-6	CASSYSGTSGEQETQYF	TGTGCCAGCAGTTACTCCGGGACTAGCGGGGAACAAGAGACCCAGTACTTC
TRBJ2-1	many	-	TRBV5-1	CASSLGATSYNEQFF	TGCGCCAGCAGCTTGGGGGCGACCTCCTACAATGAGCAGTTCTTC
TRBJ2-3	few	-	TRBV6-6	CASSFPVSGPRTDTQYF	TGTGCCAGCAGTTTTCCCGTCTCAGGGCCCCGCACAGATACGCAGTATTTT
TRBJ2-5	many	TRBD2	TRBV7-6	CASSNTGGGRAAETQYF	TGTGCCAGCAGCAACACCGGGGGAGGGAGGGCCGCCGAGACCCAGTACTTC
TRBJ1-2	-	-	TRBV20-1	CSARVRDGYGYTF	TGCAGTGCTAGAGTGAGGGATGGCTATGGCTACACCTTC
TRBJ2-7	few	-	TRBV7-8	CASSLAATGNEQYF	TGTGCCAGCAGCTTAGCGGCGACAGGTAACGAGCAGTACTTC
TRBJ2-1	medium-sized	TRBD2	TRBV6-1	CASRLAGLYNEQFF	TGTGCCAGCAGACTAGCGGGACTCTACAATGAGCAGTTCTTC
TRBJ2-3	many	TRBD2	TRBV18	CASSKAGGTDTQYF	TGTGCCAGCTCAAAAGCGGGAGGCACAGATACGCAGTATTTT
TRBJ1-2	many	TRBD1	TRBV4-1	CASSQEGSRGLGYTF	TGCGCCAGCAGCCAAGAAGGATCCAGGGGGCTAGGCTACACCTTC
TRBJ2-7	medium-sized	-	TRBV28	CASSPQGGVSYEQYF	TGTGCCAGCAGTCCCCAGGGGGGAGTATCCTACGAGCAGTACTTC
TRBJ2-7	many	-	TRBV20-1	CSARDGGRNEQYF	TGCAGTGCTAGAGATGGCGGACGGAACGAGCAGTACTTC
TRBJ2-3	-	-	TRBV30	CAWAASTDTQYF	TGTGCCTGGGCAGCCTCCACAGATACGCAGTATTTT
TRBJ2-2	few	TRBD1	TRBV12-3/TRBV12-4	CASSLGEGTGSNTGELFF	TGTGCCAGCAGTTTAGGGGAGGGGACAGGGTCGAACACCGGGGAGCTGTTTTTT
TRBJ2-7	many	-	TRBV11-2	CASSLGTGEQYF	TGTGCCAGCAGCTTAGGTACGGGCGAGCAGTACTTC
TRBJ2-1	-	-	TRBV11-3	CASSLENNEQFF	TGTGCCAGCAGCTTGGAGAACAATGAGCAGTTCTTC
TRBJ1-2	many	TRBD1	TRBV5-4	CASSNRDRELGGYTF	TGTGCCAGCAGCAACCGGGACAGGGAATTGGGTGGCTACACCTTC
TRBJ2-2	few	TRBD2	TRBV27	CASGTSLAGNTGELFF	TGTGCCAGCGGCACTAGCCTAGCGGGAAACACCGGGGAACTGTTTTTT
TRBJ2-1	-	-	TRBV30	CAWSVRSLTYNEQFF	TGTGCCTGGAGTGTTCGGAGCCTTACCTACAATGAGCAGTTCTTC
TRBJ2-1	-	-	TRBV5-4	CASSPKGEYNEQFF	TGTGCCAGCAGCCCAAAAGGGGAATACAATGAGCAGTTCTTC
TRBJ2-7	many	-	TRBV7-9	CASSLTGPSYEQYF	TGTGCCAGCAGCTTAACTGGCCCGTCCTACGAGCAGTACTTC
TRBJ2-7	many	TRBD2	TRBV4-2	CASSPGLGLAATYEQYF	TGTGCCAGCAGCCCAGGCCTCGGACTAGCGGCGACCTACGAGCAGTACTTC
TRBJ2-7	few	-	TRBV5-1	CASSLGQGTEQYF	TGCGCCAGCAGCTTGGGCCAGGGAACCGAGCAGTACTTC
TRBJ1-1	-	-	TRBV7-9	CASSLARQGYSEAFF	TGTGCCAGCAGCTTAGCACGCCAGGGATACTCTGAAGCTTTCTTT
TRBJ2-3	many	-	TRBV4-2	CASSQDTDTQYF	TGTGCCAGCAGCCAAGATACAGATACGCAGTATTTT
TRBJ2-2	few	TRBD1	TRBV7-3	CASSPASGTANTGELFF	TGTGCCAGCAGCCCGGCCTCCGGGACAGCGAACACCGGGGAGCTGTTTTTT
TRBJ1-1	many	TRBD1	TRBV28	CASSSGQGSTEAFF	TGTGCCAGCAGTTCGGGACAGGGTTCAACTGAAGCTTTCTTT
TRBJ1-5	medium-sized	-	TRBV27	CASSLNNNQPQHF	TGTGCCAGCAGTTTAAACAACAATCAGCCCCAGCATTTT
TRBJ1-6	medium-sized	TRBD1	TRBV30	CAWSMDRTSPLHF	TGTGCCTGGAGTATGGACAGGACCTCACCCCTCCACTTT
TRBJ2-5	many	-	TRBV20-1	CSAHHPGGGQETQYF	TGCAGTGCCCACCACCCAGGGGGGGGACAAGAGACCCAGTACTTC
TRBJ2-1	medium-sized	-	TRBV12-3/TRBV12-4	CASSPLPVSYHEQFF	TGTGCCAGCAGTCCCCTGCCCGTGAGTTACCATGAGCAGTTCTTC
TRBJ2-7	-	TRBD2	TRBV7-8	CASSLGLAGHYEQYF	TGTGCCAGCAGCTTAGGTTTAGCGGGCCACTACGAGCAGTACTTC